This T cell receptor (beta chain) was sequenced in a study of T cells in Graves' hyperthyroidism and ophthalmopathy. At the level of the study: Peripheral blood was taken when the disease was first diagnosed, before any treatment began.

Template material for amplifying TCR beta CDR3 regions consisted of RNA transcripts. The HTBI primer set drove a first-round RT-PCR of the TCR CDR3. TCRdb processed the multiplex PCR reads anew with MiXCR; each CDR3 protein has one entry. The sample yields hundreds of thousands of distinct CDR3 sequences, about a third seen once. V lost 5 bases, J lost 4 bases, and 13 bases lay in between. This CDR3 region has 13 residues. Germline values: CDR1 DFQATT, CDR2 SNEGSKA (reference sequence). As concerns this clonotype: Its antigen is unknown.

The study, taken as a whole, reports: A model of 13 V-J pairs discriminated ophthalmopathy from stable hyperthyroidism.

The sample comprised blood. The chain joins TRBV20-1 to TRBJ2-3; tentatively, D is TRBD2 (6 bases). The clonotype was recovered from a woman in her 40s with Graves' hyperthyroidism. The CDR3 is CSAPGREPDTQYF. The CDR3 DNA reads TGCAGTGCTCCTGGACGGGAGCCAGATACGCAGTATTTT.